The 6 T cell receptor beta chains presented below share a single source sample, sequenced in a study of control samples from healthy donors and cancer patients. TCRdb's copy holds only in-frame clones and misses some; the assay was immunoSEQ multiplex PCR. The repertoire holds about 20,000 clones, more than 75% seen once, with around 9.3% in the top ten. Sequenced sample: PBMCs. The source is a woman aged 55-75 years with head and neck cancer.

The CDR3 nucleotides read TGTGCCAGCAGCGCCGAGGAGGGAGGGTTGAATGAGCAGTTCTTC. This gives the protein CASSAEEGGLNEQFF. The gene calls are TRBV9 and TRBJ2-1; 7 bases are shared with TRBD2. The CDR3 has 15 amino acids. Germline trimming cut 3 bases from V and 7 bases from J; bases unmatched to any gene: 10. Germline V gene sequence: CDR1 SGDLS, CDR2 YYNGEE.

The chain uses TRBV11-2 and TRBJ1-1, with a possible D match to TRBD1 (5 bases). V was trimmed by 5 bases and J by 7 bases, leaving 14 bases between them. The CDR3 runs to 13 residues. Germline assignment: CDR1 SGHAT and CDR2 FQNNGV. The CDR3 spells CASSKRTTGEAFF. The DNA for the CDR3 is TGTGCCAGCAGCAAGAGGACAACCGGTGAAGCTTTCTTT. The full variable domain, its missing parts supplied by reference TRBV11-2 and TRBJ1-1, is EAGVAQSPRYKIIEKRQSVAFWCNPISGHATLYWYQQILGQGPKLLIQFQNNGVVDDSQLPKDRFSAERLKGVDSTLKIQPAKLEDSAVYLCASSKRTTGEAFFGQGTRLTVV.

V gene TRBV28 combines with J gene TRBJ2-2, with 8 bases lining up with TRBD1. V gave up 3 bases and J gave up 7 bases; unmatched junction bases: 4. CDR1 is MDHEN, CDR2 SYDVKM, per germline. This CDR3 contains 14 residues. DNA for the CDR3: TGTGCCAGCAGTTTCCCGGACAGGGTCGGGGAGCTGTTTTTT. Amino acid sequence: CASSFPDRVGELFF.

This clone was counted only a few times. The rearrangement links TRBV2 to TRBJ1-4; 7 nucleotides match TRBD1. The V segment lost 5 bases and the J segment 0 bases; nucleotides outside the gene matches: 6. This CDR3 contains 16 residues. Germline CDR1 and CDR2: SNHLY and FYNNEI. The CDR3 is CASSSWDSATNEKLFF. DNA for the CDR3: TGTGCCAGCAGTTCCTGGGACAGCGCAACTAATGAAAAACTGTTTTTT.

Here the CDR3 reads CASTARGGSNEQFF. DNA of the CDR3: TGTGCCAGCACCGCACGAGGGGGGAGCAATGAGCAGTTCTTC. The rearrangement links TRBV5-4 to TRBJ2-1; tentatively, D is TRBD1 or TRBD2 (6 bases each). V lost 6 bases and J lost 6, with 16 bases in between. Germline CDR1 reads SGHNT; CDR2 reads YYREEE (reference sequence). The CDR3 has 14 amino acids. The entire variable domain, with the rest obtained from reference TRBV5-4 and TRBJ2-1, is as follows: ETGVTQSPTHLIKTRGQQVTLRCSSQSGHNTVSWYQQALGQGPQFIFQYYREEENGRGNFPPRFSGLQFPNYSSELNVNALELDDSALYLCASTARGGSNEQFFGPGTRLTVL.

The CDR3 loop reads CASSIRQGHNEQFF. In DNA form, the CDR3 reads TGTGCCAGCAGCATACGACAGGGCCACAATGAGCAGTTCTTC. The V and J genes are TRBV5-4 and TRBJ2-1, with 7 bases that match TRBD1. The CDR3 is 14 amino acids. Germline CDR1 is SGHNT and CDR2 is YYREEE (reference sequence). The junction had 6 bases not matched to a gene; V was cut back by 4 bases and J by 5 bases.